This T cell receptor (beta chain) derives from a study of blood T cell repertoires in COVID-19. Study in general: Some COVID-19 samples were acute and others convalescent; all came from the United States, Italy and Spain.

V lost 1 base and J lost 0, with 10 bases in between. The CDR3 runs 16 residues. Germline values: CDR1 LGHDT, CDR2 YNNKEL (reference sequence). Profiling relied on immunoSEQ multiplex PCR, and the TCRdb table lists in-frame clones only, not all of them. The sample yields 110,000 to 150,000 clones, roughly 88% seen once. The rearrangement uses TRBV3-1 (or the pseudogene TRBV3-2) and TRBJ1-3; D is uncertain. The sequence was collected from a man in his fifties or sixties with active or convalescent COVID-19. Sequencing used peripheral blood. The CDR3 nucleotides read TGTGCCAGCAGCCAAGTCTCCAGTCTCTCTGGAAACACCATATATTTT. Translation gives CASSQVSSLSGNTIYF.